Presented here are 26 T cell receptor beta chains from one specimen sequenced in a study of blood T cell repertoires in COVID-19. Measured with immunoSEQ multiplex PCR; TCRdb has only the in-frame clones, and not every one. The profile shows tens of thousands of clones, about four fifths of them singletons. The sequenced material came from peripheral blood. These receptors were obtained from a woman aged 60 to 75 with acute or convalescent COVID-19.

The chain links TRBV24-1 to TRBJ1-2, with D uncertain. Germline V gene sequence: CDR1 KGHDR, CDR2 SFDVKD. The V end was cut by 0 bases, the J end by 8 bases, with 12 bases between. This CDR3 region has 14 residues. CDR3 sequence reads: CATSDLGDGEGYTF. CDR3 nucleotides: TGTGCCACCAGTGATTTGGGTGACGGGGAAGGCTACACCTTC.

The V call is TRBV6-5, the J call TRBJ2-1, with 8 positions matching TRBD1. The CDR3 covers 14 residues. V was clipped by 6 bases and J by 3 bases; unmatched bases: 4. From germline, CDR1 is MNHEY and CDR2 SVGAGI. The CDR3 spells CASSQGQVYNEQFF. The CDR3 DNA follows: TGTGCCAGCAGCCAGGGACAGGTCTACAATGAGCAGTTCTTC.

V is TRBV29-1 and J is TRBJ1-3; D not resolved. The CDR3 is 14 residues long. Trimming removed 1 base from V and 1 base from J, with 8 bases in between. Germline V gene data show CDR1 as SQVTM and CDR2 as ANQGSEA. CDR3 sequence: CSVEAAVSGNTIYF. CDR3 DNA sequence: TGCAGCGTTGAAGCTGCGGTTTCTGGAAACACCATATATTTT. The variable domain in full, completed from reference TRBV29-1 and TRBJ1-3, reads SAVISQKPSRDICQRGTSLTIQCQVDSQVTMMFWYRQQPGQSLTLIATANQGSEATYESGFVIDKFPISRPNLTFSTLTVSNMSPEDSSIYLCSVEAAVSGNTIYFGEGSWLTVV.

This sequence joins TRBV7-2 and TRBJ2-7, with 12 bases identical to TRBD2. The CDR3 has 18 residues. Germline trimming cut 1 base from V and 0 bases from J; bases unmatched to any gene: 7. Germline assignment: CDR1 SGHTA and CDR2 FQGNSA. CDR3 loop: CASSLVGTSGGTSYEQYV. The CDR3 bases are TGTGCCAGCAGCTTAGTTGGTACTAGCGGGGGGACCTCCTACGAGCAGTACGTC.

The gene calls are TRBV11-2 and TRBJ2-3; a weak D match, TRBD2 (8 bases). Germline lookup yields CDR1 SGHAT and CDR2 FQNNGV. The CDR3 extends over 16 amino acids. V lost 5 bases to trimming and J lost 2 bases, with 17 bases between them. The CDR3 is CASSIRGRGDTDTQYF. CDR3 DNA sequence: TGTGCCAGCAGCATAAGGGGGCGGGGGGACACAGATACGCAGTATTTT.

The V gene is TRBV30, the J gene TRBJ1-5; 9 bases are a match to TRBD1. Per germline, CDR1 GTSNPN and CDR2 SVGIG (reference sequence). CDR3 size: 13 residues. J was trimmed by 7 bases and V by 2 bases; bases with no gene match: 3. CDR3 sequence: CAWSSQGAQPQHF. The CDR3 DNA is TGTGCCTGGAGTTCACAGGGGGCACAGCCCCAGCATTTT.

The chain is built from TRBV3-1 (or the pseudogene TRBV3-2) and TRBJ2-2; TRBD1 matches at 11 bases. The trim removed 2 bases at V and 6 bases at J, leaving 5 bases unmatched. Germline V CDR1 and CDR2: LGHDT, YNNKEL (reference sequence). This CDR3 is 16 amino acids long. The CDR3: CASSQTTGQGAGELFF. The CDR3 DNA follows: TGTGCCAGCAGCCAAACTACGGGACAGGGGGCCGGGGAGCTGTTTTTT.

This clone has only one observation. The V gene is TRBV5-1, the J gene TRBJ2-7; D perhaps matches TRBD1 (7 bases). Germline CDR1 is SGHRS and CDR2 is YFSETQ. Trimming left V 4 bases short and J 4 bases short, with 15 bases between. CDR3 size: 14 residues. The CDR3 reads CASSVNQGGYEQYF. CDR3 nucleotide sequence: TGCGCCAGCAGCGTGAATCAGGGGGGATACGAGCAGTACTTC. Supplemented by reference TRBV5-1 and TRBJ2-7, the full variable domain reads KAGVTQTPRYLIKTRGQQVTLSCSPISGHRSVSWYQQTPGQGLQFLFEYFSETQRNKGNFPGRFSGRQFSNSRSEMNVSTLELGDSALYLCASSVNQGGYEQYFGPGTRLTVT.

The V call is TRBV6-5, the J call TRBJ1-6; 8 nucleotides match TRBD1. Germline CDR1 reads MNHEY; CDR2 reads SVGAGI. The CDR3 length is 14 residues. The J segment lost 10 bases and the V segment lost 6 bases, leaving 8 bases of the junction unmatched. The CDR3 nucleotides read TGTGCCAGCAGGGTGGACAGGGTTCGGTCACCCCTCCACTTT. It is translated as CASRVDRVRSPLHF.

The V and J genes are TRBV27 and TRBJ2-2, with 9 positions matching TRBD1. This CDR3 comprises 16 residues. J lost 5 bases, V lost 6 bases, and 10 bases had no gene match. The germline V gene has CDR1 MNHEY and CDR2 SMNVEV (reference sequence). The CDR3 region is CASSSGTGIWTGELFF. CDR3 nucleotides: TGTGCCAGCAGCTCCGGGACAGGGATTTGGACCGGGGAGCTGTTTTTT.

The chain joins TRBV3-1 (or the pseudogene TRBV3-2) to TRBJ1-2; 8 positions match TRBD1. V was clipped by 1 base and J by 9 bases; unmatched bases: 10. Germline V CDR1 and CDR2: LGHDT, YNNKEL (reference sequence). This CDR3 is built from 15 residues. This CDR3 is CASSQGGSGGASYTF. CDR3 in DNA: TGTGCCAGCAGCCAAGGGGGGTCAGGGGGCGCGAGCTACACCTTC.

This sequence joins TRBV7-9 and TRBJ1-1, with 9 positions matching TRBD1. Per germline, CDR1 SEHNR and CDR2 FQNEAQ (reference sequence). V gave up 9 bases and J gave up 0 bases; unmatched junction bases: 2. The CDR3 is 13 amino acids. CDR3: CASGQGLNTEAFF. The CDR3 DNA follows: TGTGCCAGTGGACAGGGGCTGAACACTGAAGCTTTCTTT.

The chain combines TRBV5-6 with TRBJ2-1; weak D call: TRBD2 (6 bases). Germline values: CDR1 SGHDT, CDR2 YYEEEE. Trimming pared 0 bases from V and 7 bases from J, leaving 8 bases between. CDR3 size: 13 residues. Here the CDR3 reads CASSLGRGNEQFF. The CDR3 region has the DNA TGTGCCAGCAGCTTGGGCCGGGGGAATGAGCAGTTCTTC.

The chain is built from TRBV19 and TRBJ2-7, with 10 bases fitting TRBD2. The CDR3 consists of 15 residues. Germline V gene data show CDR1 as LNHDA and CDR2 as SQIVND (reference sequence). V shed 5 bases and J 0 bases; nucleotides not matched to a gene: 4. This CDR3 reads CASSSGLAASYEQYF. The CDR3 nucleotides are TGTGCCAGTAGTTCAGGACTAGCGGCCTCCTACGAGCAGTACTTC.

This chain links TRBV15 with TRBJ1-5, with D perhaps matching TRBD1 (5 bases). CDR3 length equals 17 residues. The V gene's germline CDR1 is LNHNV and CDR2 YYDKDF (reference sequence). The ends were cut back, 5 bases at V and 4 bases at J, with 21 bases in the middle. CDR3 loop: CATSRRPQGSRNQPQHF. The CDR3 region has the DNA TGTGCCACCAGCCGACGACCGCAGGGTTCCAGAAATCAGCCCCAGCATTTT.

J is TRBJ1-4 and V is TRBV21-1; the table's D call TRBD1 went unverified against the DNA. TRBV21-1 is a documented pseudogene. The CDR3 extends over 15 amino acids. In DNA form, the CDR3 reads TGTGCCAGCAGCCGGACAGTTTCAACTAATGAAAAACTGTTTTTT. Amino acids: CASSRTVSTNEKLFF.

V usage is TRBV3-1 (or the pseudogene TRBV3-2) and J usage is TRBJ1-2, with TRBD1 matching over 7 bases. From germline, CDR1 is LGHDT and CDR2 YNNKEL (reference sequence). There are 14 residues in the CDR3. V trimming: 5 bases; J trimming: 8 bases; junction bases outside the gene matches: 11. Here the CDR3 reads CASSIGRGNSGYTF. The CDR3 DNA reads TGTGCCAGCAGCATCGGCAGGGGGAATAGCGGCTACACCTTC.

J is TRBJ1-1 and V is TRBV6-5, with a possible D match to TRBD1 (5 bases). The V gene's germline CDR1 is MNHEY and CDR2 SVGAGI. Deletions cut 4 bases from V and 3 bases from J, with 12 bases between. The CDR3 sequence is 14 residues long. The DNA of the CDR3 is TGTGCCAGCAGTTCCAGGGTTACAGACACTGAAGCTTTCTTT. Protein: CASSSRVTDTEAFF.

This clone was observed a single time. The chain recombines TRBV7-9 with TRBJ1-1; TRBD1 matches 7 bases. The trim removed 7 bases at V and 4 bases at J, leaving 12 bases unmatched. CDR1 is SEHNR and CDR2 is FQNEAQ in the germline V gene (reference sequence). The CDR3 length is 15 residues. The CDR3 nucleotides read TGTGCCAGCACCACCAGGGGGATGGAGGGCACTGAAGCTTTCTTT. Translating gives CASTTRGMEGTEAFF.

V is TRBV4-1 and J is TRBJ1-4, with 12 bases fitting TRBD1. With V trimmed by 4 bases and J by 4 bases, 10 bases remained unmatched. The CDR3 covers 18 residues. The germline V gene has CDR1 MGHRA and CDR2 YSYEKL. CDR3 protein: CASSPAGTGGAGNEKLFF. The CDR3 DNA follows: TGCGCCAGCAGCCCCGCCGGGACAGGGGGCGCCGGTAATGAAAAACTGTTTTTT.

The V call is TRBV30, the J call TRBJ1-1; D gene uncertain. This CDR3 has 12 residues. Germline CDR1 reads GTSNPN; CDR2 reads SVGIG (reference sequence). Trimming took off 4 bases at V and 10 bases at J, with 16 bases between the two ends. The CDR3 nucleotides are TGTGCCTGGAAACATACCCTGGGAGGAGCTTTCTTT. Residues: CAWKHTLGGAFF.

J is TRBJ2-1 and V is TRBV18; the match to TRBD1 covers 11 bases. The CDR3 is 17 residues long. Germline lookup yields CDR1 KGHSH and CDR2 LQKENI. The V and J ends lost 0 bases and 6 bases, in that order; junction bases with no gene match: 7. CDR3: CASSPPWTGGRSNEQFF. Written as DNA, the CDR3 is TGTGCCAGCTCACCACCTTGGACAGGGGGCCGCTCCAATGAGCAGTTCTTC.

The gene calls are TRBV29-1 and TRBJ1-5; 10 bases are a match to TRBD1. Germline loops: CDR1 SQVTM, CDR2 ANQGSEA. V shed 7 bases, J shed 3 bases, and the junction held 3 bases outside the gene matches. The CDR3 is made up of 13 amino acids. CDR3 in amino acids: CSGGQGYNQPQHF. CDR3 bases: TGCAGCGGGGGACAGGGGTACAATCAGCCCCAGCATTTT. Combining the CDR3 with reference TRBV29-1 and TRBJ1-5 gives the whole variable domain SAVISQKPSRDICQRGTSLTIQCQVDSQVTMMFWYRQQPGQSLTLIATANQGSEATYESGFVIDKFPISRPNLTFSTLTVSNMSPEDSSIYLCSGGQGYNQPQHFGDGTRLSIL.

The chain joins TRBV10-1 to TRBJ2-1, with D tentatively TRBD2 (7 bases). Germline V gene lookup returns CDR1 WNHNN and CDR2 SYGVQD (reference sequence). The CDR3 contains 17 residues. Trimming cost V 6 bases and J 4 bases, with 22 bases left between them. DNA for the CDR3: TGCGCCAGCAGCCTAGGGGGGGCGAATATGAGGTACAATGAGCAGTTCTTC. Its translation is CASSLGGANMRYNEQFF.

CDR3 sequence: CASSRQGWTEAFF. CDR3 DNA: TGTGCCAGCAGTCGACAGGGATGGACTGAAGCTTTCTTT. The J gene is TRBJ1-1, the V gene TRBV2; 7 bases agree with TRBD1. Germline V gene data show CDR1 as SNHLY and CDR2 as FYNNEI. Germline trimming cut 5 bases from V and 5 bases from J; bases unmatched to any gene: 5. This CDR3 comprises 13 residues. The whole variable domain, filled in from reference TRBV2 and TRBJ1-1, reads EPEVTQTPSHQVTQMGQEVILRCVPISNHLYFYWYRQILGQKVEFLVSFYNNEISEKSEIFDDQFSVERPDGSNFTLKIRSTKLEDSAMYFCASSRQGWTEAFFGQGTRLTVV.

V and J are TRBV7-2 and TRBJ2-7, with 10 bases lining up with TRBD2. The V and J ends lost 0 bases and 0 bases, in that order; junction bases with no gene match: 8. There are 18 residues in the CDR3. Germline CDR1 is SGHTA and CDR2 is FQGNSA. Here the CDR3 reads CASSLAPSGGSLSYEQYF. The CDR3, as DNA: TGTGCCAGCAGCTTAGCCCCTAGCGGGGGCTCCCTCTCCTACGAGCAGTACTTC.